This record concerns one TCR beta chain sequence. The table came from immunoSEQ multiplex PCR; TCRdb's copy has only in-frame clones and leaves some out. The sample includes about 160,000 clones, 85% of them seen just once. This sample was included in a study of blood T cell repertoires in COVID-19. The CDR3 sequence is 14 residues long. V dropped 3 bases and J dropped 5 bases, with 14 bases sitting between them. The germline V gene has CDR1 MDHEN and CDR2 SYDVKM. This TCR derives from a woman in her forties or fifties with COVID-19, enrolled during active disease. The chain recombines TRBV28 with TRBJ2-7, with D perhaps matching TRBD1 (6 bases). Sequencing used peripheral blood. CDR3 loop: CASSLDTGPNEQYF. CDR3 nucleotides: TGTGCCAGCAGTTTGGATACAGGGCCGAACGAGCAGTACTTC.